The 31 T cell receptor beta chains below come from one sample, sequenced in a study of T cells after yellow fever vaccination (dated by TCRdb to 2018 to 2020). Receptor amplification or capture employed 5' RACE. Sequencing used an Illumina NovaSeq 6000. The public reads were run again by TCRdb, first through fastp at Q25 and then through MiXCR, and only productive beta chains were kept. Each CDR3 protein appears once, grouped with its most common genes and DNA. This sample is represented by some 340,000 distinct CDR3 sequences; 9.5% to 12% of them were singletons. In total, the top ten clones hold about 3.5% of the sample. Interpreted using the paper, the treatment or condition label stands for: live attenuated yellow fever vaccine strain. The specimen was CD4+ T cells sorted from PBMCs, collected 45 days after the yellow fever booster vaccination. These receptor sequences come from a man between 18 and 35 years old who received the YFV17D yellow fever vaccine.

This clonotype occurred a few times. The chain joins TRBV27 to TRBJ2-7; D uncertain. This CDR3 has 14 residues. V shed 9 bases and J shed 3 bases, with 18 bases lying between them. Germline-derived CDR1 and CDR2 are MNHEY and SMNVEV (reference sequence). CDR3 in amino acids: CARALRDGDYEQYV. In DNA form, the CDR3 reads TGTGCCAGAGCACTCCGAGATGGGGACTACGAGCAGTACGTC.

The gene calls are TRBV24-1 and TRBJ1-1; the D is unclear. This CDR3 has 14 residues. V was cut by 4 bases and J by 1 base, with 9 bases left in between. Germline V gives CDR1 KGHDR, CDR2 SFDVKD. The CDR3 nucleotides read TGTGCCACCAGTGACAGGTTTACGAACACTGAAGCTTTCTTT. Translated: CATSDRFTNTEAFF.

This clonotype was observed many times. The genes are TRBV9 and TRBJ2-1, with 8 bases that match TRBD1. CDR3 length: 17 amino acids. Germline loops: CDR1 SGDLS, CDR2 YYNGEE. With 2 bases clipped from V and 3 bases from J, the junction kept 10 bases outside the gene matches. In DNA form, the CDR3 reads TGTGCCAGCAGCGTCTCCGGAGACAGGGGTCACTACAATGAGCAGTTCTTC. This encodes CASSVSGDRGHYNEQFF.

The chain is built from TRBV5-1 and TRBJ1-4, with D possibly being TRBD1 (6 bases). Germline V gene lookup returns CDR1 SGHRS and CDR2 YFSETQ. The CDR3 spans 14 residues. Trimming took off 3 bases at V and 5 bases at J, with 11 bases between the two ends. CDR3 coding DNA: TGCGCCAGCAGCTCCGGACAGCAGAATGAAAAACTGTTTTTT. Protein product: CASSSGQQNEKLFF. Filled out from reference TRBV5-1 and TRBJ1-4, the complete variable domain reads KAGVTQTPRYLIKTRGQQVTLSCSPISGHRSVSWYQQTPGQGLQFLFEYFSETQRNKGNFPGRFSGRQFSNSRSEMNVSTLELGDSALYLCASSSGQQNEKLFFGSGTQLSVL.

Only a few counts were recorded for this clonotype. This chain connects TRBV9 to TRBJ2-2; D remains ambiguous. CDR3 size: 17 residues. V lost 2 bases and J 1 base, leaving 15 bases between the germline ends. Germline CDR1 is SGDLS and CDR2 is YYNGEE. In DNA form, the CDR3 reads TGTGCCAGCAGCGTTTCCGATCTGACACAGAACACCGGGGAGCTGTTTTTT. It translates to CASSVSDLTQNTGELFF.

This clonotype was seen many times. The V gene is TRBV18, the J gene TRBJ2-1; D might be TRBD2 (5 bases). The CDR3 loop spans 13 amino acids. V was cut by 3 bases and J by 10 bases, with 13 bases left in between. Germline V gene sequence: CDR1 KGHSH, CDR2 LQKENI. Here the CDR3 reads CASSPRSPGEQFF. CDR3 nucleotide sequence: TGTGCCAGCTCACCTCGATCCCCGGGGGAGCAGTTCTTC.

The J gene is TRBJ2-5, the V gene TRBV18, with 8 bases fitting TRBD2. J was trimmed by 4 bases and V by 2 bases; bases with no gene match: 3. CDR1 KGHSH and CDR2 LQKENI come from the germline V gene. This CDR3 comprises 14 residues. The CDR3 reads CASSPGSGRETQYF. In nucleotides, the CDR3 is TGTGCCAGCTCACCAGGAAGCGGGAGAGAGACCCAGTACTTC.

In this sample, this clonotype turned up a few times. This CDR3 is CASSQEGSLSGNTIYF. CDR3 nucleotide sequence: TGTGCCAGCAGCCAAGAGGGATCTCTGTCCGGAAACACCATATATTTT. The chain recombines TRBV4-2 with TRBJ1-3; D unclear. The V end lost 0 bases, the J end lost 4 bases, and 13 bases lay between the germline ends. The CDR3 consists of 16 residues. From germline, CDR1 is LGHNA and CDR2 YNFKEQ.

This clonotype came up a few times. The rearrangement uses TRBV9 and TRBJ2-3, with TRBD1 as a possible D gene (6 bases). V shed 0 bases and J shed 2 bases, with 13 bases lying between them. CDR1 SGDLS and CDR2 YYNGEE come from the germline V gene. The CDR3 sequence is 16 residues long. The CDR3 nucleotides read TGTGCCAGCAGCGTAGATACAGGGCAAATCACAGATACGCAGTATTTT. It specifies CASSVDTGQITDTQYF.

The V call is TRBV20-1, the J call TRBJ2-3; 8 nucleotides line up with TRBD2. The germline gives CDR1 DFQATT, CDR2 SNEGSKA (reference sequence). This CDR3 spans 14 amino acids. With V trimmed by 4 bases and J by 2 bases, 5 bases remained unmatched. The CDR3 loop reads CSANWRGATDTQYF. For the CDR3, the DNA is TGCAGTGCTAATTGGCGGGGGGCCACAGATACGCAGTATTTT.

The chain uses TRBV7-2 and TRBJ2-7; D may be TRBD1 (5 bases). The CDR3 spans 13 residues. Germline lookup yields CDR1 SGHTA and CDR2 FQGNSA. Trimming left V 1 base short and J 3 bases short, with 7 bases between. CDR3 DNA: TGTGCCAGCAGCTTAGGGACATACTACGAGCAGTACTTC. Its protein product is CASSLGTYYEQYF.

This clonotype was counted at least ten times. The chain links TRBV29-1 to TRBJ2-7, with D unclear. Germline assignment: CDR1 SQVTM and CDR2 ANQGSEA. The V and J ends lost 6 bases and 0 bases respectively, with 21 bases between them. The CDR3 spans 16 residues. This CDR3 reads CSVLGPTRSNSYEQYF. The CDR3 nucleotides read TGCAGCGTACTCGGACCTACCCGGTCAAACTCCTACGAGCAGTACTTC.

This clonotype was seen repeatedly, ten times or more. The chain has TRBV7-9 and TRBJ2-1; 10 bases match TRBD2. Losses at the gene ends were 0 bases for V and 10 bases for J; bases not matched to a gene: 6. Germline assignment: CDR1 SEHNR and CDR2 FQNEAQ (reference sequence). This CDR3 region has 15 residues. The CDR3 DNA reads as TGTGCCAGCAGCTTAGCAGCGGGGGGGGAGGGAGAGCAGTTCTTC. Encoded protein: CASSLAAGGEGEQFF. Complete variable domain (other parts from reference TRBV7-9 and TRBJ2-1): DTGVSQNPRHKITKRGQNVTFRCDPISEHNRLYWYRQTLGQGPEFLTYFQNEAQLEKSRLLSDRFSAERPKGSFSTLEIQRTEQGDSAMYLCASSLAAGGEGEQFFGPGTRLTVL.

The V gene is TRBV20-1, the J gene TRBJ2-3; TRBD2 matches at 14 bases. The CDR3 has 19 amino acids. V trimming: 3 bases; J trimming: 0 bases; junction bases outside the gene matches: 11. Looked up from germline, CDR1 is DFQATT and CDR2 is SNEGSKA (reference sequence). The DNA for the CDR3 is TGCAGTGCTAGTTTTTTCGGACTAGCGGGGGGACCAAGCACAGATACGCAGTATTTT. Amino acids: CSASFFGLAGGPSTDTQYF.

This clonotype was seen only a few times. The chain combines TRBV12-3 or TRBV12-4 with TRBJ1-1; TRBD1 might be the D (5 bases). The CDR3 covers 14 residues. V was trimmed by 6 bases and J by 1 base, leaving 12 bases between them. The CDR3 protein is CASSVGASNTEAFF. The CDR3 nucleotides read TGTGCCAGCAGCGTTGGGGCATCGAACACTGAAGCTTTCTTT.

This clonotype was detected ten times or more. This chain links TRBV5-5 with TRBJ2-3; D is undetermined. The CDR3 spans 15 residues. V was clipped by 0 bases and J by 0 bases, with 8 bases between them. The germline gives CDR1 SGHKS, CDR2 YYEKEE (reference sequence). This CDR3 reads CASSLGVTSTDTQYF. CDR3 sequence (DNA): TGTGCCAGCAGCTTGGGGGTAACTAGCACAGATACGCAGTATTTT.

This sequence joins TRBV5-1 and TRBJ2-5; D possibly uses TRBD1 or TRBD2 (5 bases each). CDR1 is SGHRS, CDR2 YFSETQ, per germline. V lost 4 bases and J lost 3, with 10 bases in between. The CDR3 is 13 residues long. The DNA for the CDR3 is TGCGCCAGCAGCAAGGGGACGGAAGAGACCCAGTACTTC. Its translation is CASSKGTEETQYF.

This clonotype has only a few counts. The gene calls are TRBV7-9 and TRBJ2-5; TRBD2 is a possible D gene (5 bases). The V gene's germline CDR1 is SEHNR and CDR2 FQNEAQ (reference sequence). Trimming pared 4 bases from V and 5 bases from J, leaving 8 bases between. There are 12 residues in the CDR3. The CDR3 here is CASSSSGETQYF. CDR3 sequence (DNA): TGTGCCAGCAGCTCGTCGGGGGAGACCCAGTACTTC.

This clonotype was picked up a small number of times. The V gene is TRBV7-9, the J gene TRBJ1-2; possible D gene TRBD1, 6 bases. The CDR3 covers 15 residues. V was clipped by 3 bases and J by 6 bases, with 17 bases between them. Germline V lookup: CDR1 SEHNR, CDR2 FQNEAQ (reference sequence). CDR3 DNA: TGTGCCAGCAGCTTTAATGGTCGGGGGGCGCATGGCTACACCTTC. It translates to CASSFNGRGAHGYTF.

The J gene is TRBJ1-4, the V gene TRBV20-1; D remains unclear. Germline V gene sequence: CDR1 DFQATT, CDR2 SNEGSKA (reference sequence). The CDR3 consists of 15 residues. V gave up 5 bases and J gave up 3 bases, with 16 bases separating them. CDR3 sequence: CSAPTHSVSNEKLFF. The CDR3 DNA follows: TGCAGTGCTCCCACCCACAGCGTATCTAATGAAAAACTGTTTTTT.

This clonotype was counted between two and nine times. CDR3 region: CASSSTPLGTGGGDSDTQYF. The CDR3 bases are TGCGCCAGCAGCTCTACACCCCTGGGGACAGGCGGTGGAGATTCGGATACGCAGTATTTT. The chain uses TRBV5-1 and TRBJ2-3, with 8 bases matching TRBD1. The CDR3 contains 20 residues. The trim removed 3 bases at V and 6 bases at J, leaving 24 bases unmatched. Germline V gene sequence: CDR1 SGHRS, CDR2 YFSETQ.

This clonotype was seen only a few times. The chain carries TRBV4-1 and TRBJ2-3; D is perhaps TRBD2 (7 bases). The CDR3 is 15 residues long. Germline values: CDR1 MGHRA, CDR2 YSYEKL. V shed 3 bases and J shed 0 bases, with 10 bases lying between them. CDR3 in amino acids: CASSQAGASTDTQYF. The DNA of the CDR3 is TGCGCCAGCAGCCAGGCGGGGGCTAGCACAGATACGCAGTATTTT.

This clonotype was seen more than once but under ten times. The rearrangement uses TRBV10-3 and TRBJ1-1, with D hard to call. Germline V gene sequence: CDR1 ENHRY, CDR2 SYGVKD. This CDR3 has 13 amino acids. The V gene lost 5 bases and the J gene lost 0 bases, with 7 bases spanning the gap. The CDR3 bases are TGTGCCATCAGTCTCCACCTGAACACTGAAGCTTTCTTT. It translates to CAISLHLNTEAFF.

This clonotype was recorded many times. The chain links TRBV6-6 to TRBJ1-2; D is unclear. There are 13 residues in the CDR3. Trimming removed 8 bases from V and 5 bases from J, with 15 bases in between. Germline V gene sequence: CDR1 MNHNY, CDR2 SVGAGI (reference sequence). CDR3 nucleotide sequence: TGTGCCAGCCAGCAGGAGCGTCGGTATGGCTACACCTTC. Translated: CASQQERRYGYTF.

This chain uses TRBV14 with TRBJ2-7, with D unclear. Germline assignment: CDR1 SGHDN and CDR2 FVKESK. The CDR3 length is 16 residues. V was shortened by 4 bases and J by 3 bases, with 19 bases between the two germline ends. CDR3 sequence (DNA): TGTGCCAGCAGCCCCAAACTGGGGTCCTACGACTACGAGCAGTACTTC. Protein product: CASSPKLGSYDYEQYF.

CDR3 sequence reads: CASESGAGNSPLHF. The CDR3 DNA is TGTGCCAGCGAATCAGGCGCTGGGAATTCACCCCTCCACTTT. The chain carries TRBV6-5 and TRBJ1-6; D not resolved. Trimming took off 8 bases at V and 7 bases at J, with 15 bases between the two ends. There are 14 residues in the CDR3. Per germline, CDR1 MNHEY and CDR2 SVGAGI.

This clonotype was detected only a few times. The chain carries TRBV5-1 and TRBJ2-5, with D maybe TRBD2 (5 bases). The CDR3 covers 14 residues. CDR1 and CDR2 (germline): SGHRS, YFSETQ. Trimming took off 5 bases at V and 5 bases at J, with 16 bases between the two ends. DNA of the CDR3: TGCGCCAGCAGATTCCTCCTAGCCGGGGAGACCCAGTACTTC. Protein: CASRFLLAGETQYF.

This clonotype was found a few times. Germline is not matched at one junction end, which may reflect a read error. The genes are TRBV4-1 and TRBJ2-1; 10 positions agree with TRBD2. Germline CDR1 MGHRA, CDR2 YSYEKL. This CDR3 has 16 amino acids. The CDR3 nucleotides are TGCGCCAGCAGCCAAGGGAGCGGGGGGGCCTATAATGAGCAGTTCTTC. Translating it yields CASSQGSGGAYNEQFF.

There are many counts of this clonotype. The chain has TRBV7-8 and TRBJ2-1; TRBD2 matches 13 bases. V lost 3 bases to trimming and J lost 5 bases; unmatched junction nucleotides: 1. This CDR3 is built from 15 residues. The germline V gene encodes CDR1 SGHVS and CDR2 FQNEAQ. The CDR3 loop is CASSLGTSGDNEQFF. As DNA, the CDR3 is TGTGCCAGCAGCTTGGGGACTAGCGGGGACAATGAGCAGTTCTTC.

In its sample, this clonotype was seen a few times. The gene calls are TRBV27 and TRBJ2-1; D gene uncertain. The CDR3 has 15 residues. Germline V gives CDR1 MNHEY, CDR2 SMNVEV (reference sequence). Trimming pared 8 bases from V and 7 bases from J, leaving 21 bases between. CDR3 loop: CASGPDRTVRNEQFF. In DNA form, the CDR3 reads TGTGCCAGCGGACCGGACCGGACGGTCAGGAATGAGCAGTTCTTC.

This clonotype was seen only a few times. This sequence joins TRBV29-1 and TRBJ1-1; 7 bases are shared with TRBD1. The CDR3 spans 15 residues. V dropped 0 bases and J dropped 10; count of bases not matched to a gene: 14. Germline loops: CDR1 SQVTM, CDR2 ANQGSEA. The CDR3 DNA reads TGCAGCGTTGAAGATCCCCCGTTCGGGACAGTTCCAGCTTTCTTT. The encoded protein is CSVEDPPFGTVPAFF.